Listed below are T cell receptor beta chains from one sample, sequenced in a study of shared clonotypes between healthy human individuals. Clones were sequenced by immunoSEQ multiplex PCR, and TCRdb holds only the in-frame ones, with some missing. The repertoire includes 2 million to 2.5 million clones, more than 85% of them detected once, and 0.36% sits in the top ten. Sample: naive CD4+ T cells from PBMCs. The source of these receptors is a man in his late teens or twenties in good health. Some clones in this sample may be carry-over from other donors' samples. Each CDR3 is given with its conserved first and last residue. Fields, in order: V gene, clone size, D gene, J gene, CDR3 DNA, CDR3 protein. The D gene is left open where the match is weak. A clone size is listed for some rows: how often the clone was seen (once, few, many), or a class if it is expanded.

v_call: TRBV12-5; clone_size: .; d_call: .; j_call: TRBJ2-1; cdr3_nt: TGTGCTAGTGGTTTGGGAACCGGACGGACCTCCTACAATGAGCAGTTCTTC; cdr3_aa: CASGLGTGRTSYNEQFF
v_call: TRBV9; clone_size: .; d_call: .; j_call: TRBJ2-5; cdr3_nt: TGTGCCAGCAGCCCCCCGGGGCTGGGGCAAGAGACCCAGTACTTC; cdr3_aa: CASSPPGLGQETQYF
v_call: TRBV28; clone_size: once; d_call: .; j_call: TRBJ1-1; cdr3_nt: TGTGCCAGCAGACTGACCGGGACTACCTCAAAGCTTTTCTTT; cdr3_aa: CASRLTGTTSKLFF
v_call: TRBV6-7; clone_size: .; d_call: .; j_call: TRBJ2-7; cdr3_nt: TGTGCCAGCTGGTTACGCTTTGGGGGGTCGGGAAACGGGGACGACTACTACGAGCAGTACTTC; cdr3_aa: CASWLRFGGSGNGDDYYEQYF
v_call: TRBV18; clone_size: .; d_call: .; j_call: TRBJ2-2; cdr3_nt: TGTGCCAGCTCACCACCGGTTGAGGCTCCCGGGGAGCTGTTTTTT; cdr3_aa: CASSPPVEAPGELFF
v_call: TRBV7-9; clone_size: .; d_call: .; j_call: TRBJ1-2; cdr3_nt: TGTGCCAGCAGCTTAGACACAACAGTCTCTGGCTACACCTTC; cdr3_aa: CASSLDTTVSGYTF
v_call: TRBV4-2; clone_size: .; d_call: TRBD2; j_call: TRBJ2-7; cdr3_nt: TGTGCCAGCAGCCACCCTCTAGCGGAACCCTACGAGCAGTACTTC; cdr3_aa: CASSHPLAEPYEQYF
v_call: TRBV9; clone_size: .; d_call: .; j_call: TRBJ2-7; cdr3_nt: TGTGCCAGCAGCGTAGACCCCGACGCCCACGAGCAGTACTTC; cdr3_aa: CASSVDPDAHEQYF
v_call: TRBV25-1; clone_size: .; d_call: .; j_call: TRBJ2-1; cdr3_nt: TGTGCCAACCGACGGGACGGCTCCTACAATGAGCAGTTCTTC; cdr3_aa: CANRRDGSYNEQFF
v_call: TRBV6-5; clone_size: .; d_call: .; j_call: TRBJ2-7; cdr3_nt: TGTGCCAGCAGTGAATTACGCGGGTCCTACGAGCAGTACTTC; cdr3_aa: CASSELRGSYEQYF
v_call: TRBV14; clone_size: .; d_call: TRBD1; j_call: TRBJ2-1; cdr3_nt: TGTGCCAGCAGCCACCATCCGGGACAGGGGCTCCTCGGCCTAAATCTTGAGCAGTTCTTC; cdr3_aa: CASSHHPGQGLLGLNLEQFF
v_call: TRBV19; clone_size: .; d_call: .; j_call: TRBJ2-7; cdr3_nt: TGTGCCAGTAGTAGTCGACACTACCTATACGAGCAGTACTTC; cdr3_aa: CASSSRHYLYEQYF
v_call: TRBV19; clone_size: .; d_call: TRBD2; j_call: TRBJ2-1; cdr3_nt: TGTGCCAGTAGCTACGGACTAGCGGGAGCCAGGGATGAGCAGTTCTTC; cdr3_aa: CASSYGLAGARDEQFF
v_call: TRBV28; clone_size: .; d_call: TRBD2; j_call: TRBJ2-7; cdr3_nt: TGTGCCAGCAGTAAGCGGTTCGGGACTAGCGGGAGGGGGGAGTACGAGCAGTACTTC; cdr3_aa: CASSKRFGTSGRGEYEQYF
v_call: TRBV11-2; clone_size: .; d_call: .; j_call: TRBJ2-6; cdr3_nt: TGTGCCAGCAGGAAGTGGGGTCAGTTCAGAGAGGCTGGGGCCAACGTCCTGACTTTC; cdr3_aa: CASRKWGQFREAGANVLTF
v_call: TRBV9; clone_size: .; d_call: .; j_call: TRBJ1-3; cdr3_nt: TGTGCCAGCAGCTCAGGACTCGCGCCTGGAAACACCATATATTTT; cdr3_aa: CASSSGLAPGNTIYF
v_call: TRBV30; clone_size: .; d_call: .; j_call: TRBJ1-2; cdr3_nt: TGTGCCAGCCCCGGTGGGGGAAACTATGGCTACACCTTC; cdr3_aa: CASPGGGNYGYTF
v_call: TRBV2; clone_size: .; d_call: .; j_call: TRBJ2-7; cdr3_nt: TGTGCCAGCAGTGAGGGGAGCTCCTACGAGCAGTACTTC; cdr3_aa: CASSEGSSYEQYF
v_call: TRBV6-5; clone_size: .; d_call: .; j_call: TRBJ2-2; cdr3_nt: TGTGCCAGCAGGGACCCAACAAACACCGGGGAGCTGTTTTTT; cdr3_aa: CASRDPTNTGELFF
v_call: TRBV4-2; clone_size: .; d_call: TRBD1; j_call: TRBJ1-5; cdr3_nt: TGTGCCAGCAGCCATCCAGGGGGCAACCAGCCCCAGCATTTT; cdr3_aa: CASSHPGGNQPQHF
v_call: TRBV7-9; clone_size: .; d_call: .; j_call: TRBJ2-7; cdr3_nt: TGTGCCAGCAGTCCTAGCGTCTCCTACGAGCAGTACTTC; cdr3_aa: CASSPSVSYEQYF
v_call: TRBV7-2; clone_size: .; d_call: TRBD2; j_call: TRBJ2-1; cdr3_nt: TGTGCCAGCAGGCAACTAGCGGGGTCTTACAATGAGCAGTTCTTC; cdr3_aa: CASRQLAGSYNEQFF
v_call: TRBV11-1; clone_size: .; d_call: TRBD1; j_call: TRBJ1-2; cdr3_nt: TGTGCCAGCAGCCAGGGACAGGGACCTGGCTACACCTTC; cdr3_aa: CASSQGQGPGYTF
v_call: TRBV30; clone_size: .; d_call: .; j_call: TRBJ2-5; cdr3_nt: TGTGCCTGGAGCCGGCCCTGGACGGTGGGGGAAGAGACCCAGTACTTC; cdr3_aa: CAWSRPWTVGEETQYF
v_call: TRBV6-5; clone_size: .; d_call: .; j_call: TRBJ2-7; cdr3_nt: TGTGCCAGCAGTTACTCGATGTTTAGCGAGCAGTACTTC; cdr3_aa: CASSYSMFSEQYF
v_call: TRBV7-2; clone_size: .; d_call: TRBD2; j_call: TRBJ2-7; cdr3_nt: TGTGCCAGCACCCGGGAAGCGGGGCGAACCTACGAGCAGTACTTC; cdr3_aa: CASTREAGRTYEQYF
v_call: TRBV5-1; clone_size: .; d_call: TRBD2; j_call: TRBJ2-1; cdr3_nt: TGCGCCAGCAGCTTGGGGAACGGCGGGAGCTCCTACAATGAGCAGTTCTTC; cdr3_aa: CASSLGNGGSSYNEQFF
v_call: TRBV6-1; clone_size: .; d_call: .; j_call: TRBJ2-7; cdr3_nt: TGTGCCAGCAGTGAAGGGGCCGTCTACGAGCAGTACTTC; cdr3_aa: CASSEGAVYEQYF
v_call: TRBV6-5; clone_size: .; d_call: TRBD1; j_call: TRBJ2-3; cdr3_nt: TGTGCCAGCAGTTGGGACAGGGGCGCAGATACGCAGTATTTT; cdr3_aa: CASSWDRGADTQYF
v_call: TRBV5-1; clone_size: .; d_call: .; j_call: TRBJ1-5; cdr3_nt: TGCGCCAGCAGCTTGAGGACGCCCCAGAGGAGCAATCAGCCCCAGCATTTT; cdr3_aa: CASSLRTPQRSNQPQHF
v_call: TRBV19; clone_size: .; d_call: .; j_call: TRBJ1-3; cdr3_nt: TGTGCCAGTAGTATATCGGCAGTCGGAAACACCATATATTTT; cdr3_aa: CASSISAVGNTIYF
v_call: TRBV6-6; clone_size: .; d_call: TRBD1; j_call: TRBJ2-2; cdr3_nt: TGTGCCAGCAGAAGTACAGGGGTGGAGGCCGGGGAGCTGTTTTTT; cdr3_aa: CASRSTGVEAGELFF
v_call: TRBV15; clone_size: .; d_call: .; j_call: TRBJ1-2; cdr3_nt: TGTGCCACCAGCAGAGTTGAGGGTCGATATGGCTACACCTTC; cdr3_aa: CATSRVEGRYGYTF
v_call: TRBV5-4; clone_size: once; d_call: .; j_call: TRBJ1-1; cdr3_nt: TGTGCCAGCAGCTGGGGGGACAATCGAGTGCGGAACACTGAAGCTTTCTTT; cdr3_aa: CASSWGDNRVRNTEAFF
v_call: TRBV5-1; clone_size: .; d_call: .; j_call: TRBJ2-6; cdr3_nt: TGCGCCAGCAGCTTGGGACAGGTCTCTGGGGCCAACGTCCTGACTTTC; cdr3_aa: CASSLGQVSGANVLTF
v_call: TRBV5-8; clone_size: .; d_call: TRBD1; j_call: TRBJ1-2; cdr3_nt: TGTGCCAGCAGGAGAGGACAGGGGGGCTATGGCTACACCTTC; cdr3_aa: CASRRGQGGYGYTF
v_call: TRBV27; clone_size: once; d_call: .; j_call: TRBJ2-2; cdr3_nt: TGTGCCAGCAGTATCCGGACAGCGCTAAACACCGGGGAGCTGTTTTTT; cdr3_aa: CASSIRTALNTGELFF
v_call: TRBV6-1; clone_size: once; d_call: .; j_call: TRBJ2-7; cdr3_nt: TGTGCCAGCAGTCAAGTGGTGGGGGGACTTAAATACGAGCAGTACTTC; cdr3_aa: CASSQVVGGLKYEQYF
v_call: TRBV28; clone_size: .; d_call: .; j_call: TRBJ1-2; cdr3_nt: TGTGCCAGCAGGCCGCCGGGCGGGAACGACTATGGCTACACCTTC; cdr3_aa: CASRPPGGNDYGYTF
v_call: TRBV28; clone_size: once; d_call: .; j_call: TRBJ1-1; cdr3_nt: TGTGCCAGCAGTTTGGGGCCGGAGAACACTGAAGCTTTCTTT; cdr3_aa: CASSLGPENTEAFF
v_call: TRBV5-6; clone_size: .; d_call: .; j_call: TRBJ1-2; cdr3_nt: TGTGCCAGCAGCTTTTACCGGGGTAGCTATGGCTACACCTTC; cdr3_aa: CASSFYRGSYGYTF